This entry lists 22 T cell receptor beta chains sequenced from one sample in a study of T cell responses to AZD1222 COVID-19 vaccine. Profiled with immunoSEQ multiplex PCR; TCRdb holds only in-frame clones, not every one. The sample yields some 140,000 clones, about 90% seen once. Sample: peripheral blood, taken on day 0 of AZD1222 vaccination. The origin of the receptors is an adult in good health.

This chain links TRBV9 with TRBJ1-6, with TRBD1 as a possible D gene (5 bases). Germline CDR1 and CDR2: SGDLS and YYNGEE. The CDR3 is made up of 17 amino acids. V shed 6 bases and J shed 5 bases, with 21 bases lying between them. The CDR3 region has the DNA TGTGCCAGCACCCCAGGAGGACGTGGGGGAAATAATTCACCCCTCCACTTT. This codes for CASTPGGRGGNNSPLHF.

The rearrangement joins TRBV5-1 to TRBJ1-2; D is unclear. The CDR3 has 13 residues. Germline values: CDR1 SGHRS, CDR2 YFSETQ. V was clipped by 2 bases and J by 3 bases, with 8 bases between them. CDR3 bases: TGCGCCAGCAGCTTAGCCGGAGACTATGGCTACACCTTC. Residues: CASSLAGDYGYTF. The variable domain in full, completed from reference TRBV5-1 and TRBJ1-2, reads KAGVTQTPRYLIKTRGQQVTLSCSPISGHRSVSWYQQTPGQGLQFLFEYFSETQRNKGNFPGRFSGRQFSNSRSEMNVSTLELGDSALYLCASSLAGDYGYTFGSGTRLTVV.

The genes are TRBV28 and TRBJ1-4; 8 positions match TRBD1. The CDR3 length is 16 residues. CDR1 and CDR2 from the germline V gene are MDHEN and SYDVKM. The J segment lost 7 bases and the V segment lost 5 bases, leaving 12 bases of the junction unmatched. Written as DNA, the CDR3 is TGTGCCAGCAGTCAAAGACAGGGGAAGATCAGTGAAAAACTGTTTTTT. Translation gives CASSQRQGKISEKLFF.

The chain combines TRBV28 with TRBJ1-5; 7 bases agree with TRBD1. This CDR3 spans 18 amino acids. The V segment lost 6 bases and the J segment 3 bases; nucleotides outside the gene matches: 17. Germline CDR1 MDHEN, CDR2 SYDVKM. The CDR3 here is CASSHETGFGVDNQPQHF. The CDR3 region has the DNA TGTGCCAGCAGCCACGAGACAGGGTTCGGCGTGGACAATCAGCCCCAGCATTTT.

This rearrangement joins TRBV5-1 to TRBJ2-7; TRBD1 matches at 10 bases. Germline assignment: CDR1 SGHRS and CDR2 YFSETQ. J lost 2 bases, V lost 0 bases, and 8 bases had no gene match. This CDR3 has 17 residues. The CDR3 loop reads CASSLVPGQGTTYEQYF. In DNA, the CDR3 is TGCGCCAGCAGCTTGGTTCCGGGACAGGGGACGACCTACGAGCAGTACTTC.

This clone was seen a single time. V and J are TRBV28 and TRBJ1-2; TRBD1 agrees at 7 bases. V shed 5 bases and J 7 bases; nucleotides not matched to a gene: 13. The germline CDR1 and CDR2 sequences are MDHEN and SYDVKM. The CDR3 extends over 15 amino acids. The CDR3 nucleotides read TGTGCCAGCAGTCCTCGGCCGGTCAGGGGGTTTGGCTACACCTTC. Amino acid sequence: CASSPRPVRGFGYTF.

The rearrangement uses TRBV5-1 and TRBJ2-3; 10 positions match TRBD2. CDR3 length: 18 residues. The V gene end was trimmed by 3 bases and the J gene end by 6 bases; junction bases not matched to a gene: 16. Germline lookup yields CDR1 SGHRS and CDR2 YFSETQ. The DNA for the CDR3 is TGCGCCAGCAGCTCCCGTGGAGCGGGGGGGCCTATTTGGGATACGCAGTATTTT. It translates to CASSSRGAGGPIWDTQYF.

The chain recombines TRBV6-5 with TRBJ2-3; the D is unclear. CDR3 size: 11 residues. Trimming removed 8 bases from V and 2 bases from J, with 5 bases in between. Looked up from germline, CDR1 is MNHEY and CDR2 is SVGAGI. The CDR3 DNA reads as TGTGCCAGCGCCTACACAGATACGCAGTATTTT. Residues: CASAYTDTQYF.

The chain joins TRBV4-1 to TRBJ2-5; 9 bases fit TRBD2. V gave up 1 base and J gave up 5 bases; unmatched junction bases: 14. This CDR3 region has 18 residues. Germline V gene sequence: CDR1 MGHRA, CDR2 YSYEKL. The CDR3 DNA follows: TGCGCCAGCAGCCAAGCCCTAAAAATAGCGGGAGACGGGGAGACCCAGTACTTC. It yields the protein CASSQALKIAGDGETQYF.

The chain links TRBV13 to TRBJ1-6; 10 positions agree with TRBD1. The CDR3 totals 15 residues. The V gene end was trimmed by 3 bases and the J gene end by 7 bases; junction bases not matched to a gene: 3. The germline CDR1 and CDR2 sequences are PRHDT and FYEKMQ (reference sequence). The CDR3 here is CASSLPGQGNSPLHF. The DNA of the CDR3 is TGTGCCAGCAGCTTGCCGGGACAGGGGAATTCACCCCTCCACTTT.

This clone was seen only once. The rearrangement uses TRBV28 and TRBJ2-7; D unclear. Trimming left V 6 bases short and J 5 bases short, with 8 bases between. This CDR3 region has 11 residues. Germline-derived CDR1 and CDR2 are MDHEN and SYDVKM. The chain's CDR3 is CASSSGDEQYF. The CDR3 DNA sequence: TGTGCCAGCAGCTCAGGAGACGAGCAGTACTTC.

This chain joins TRBV14 and TRBJ1-1; D is uncertain. CDR3 length equals 13 residues. CDR1 and CDR2 from the germline V gene are SGHDN and FVKESK. V lost 2 bases and J lost 1, with 5 bases in between. The chain's CDR3 is CASSQQRNTEAFF. As DNA, the CDR3 is TGTGCCAGCAGCCAACAGAGGAACACTGAAGCTTTCTTT.

This chain links TRBV6-5 with TRBJ1-1; 11 bases align to TRBD1. CDR3 length: 14 residues. Germline V CDR1 and CDR2: MNHEY, SVGAGI. Germline trimming cut 7 bases from V and 6 bases from J; bases unmatched to any gene: 7. The CDR3 DNA sequence: TGTGCCAGCATCAGGACAGGGGGCTTGGCTGAAGCTTTCTTT. Encoded protein: CASIRTGGLAEAFF.

CDR3 nucleotides: TGTGCCAGCAGTTCCCCCAGGACAGGGGGTATTTACGAGCAGTACTTC. Protein: CASSSPRTGGIYEQYF. This chain uses TRBV27 with TRBJ2-7; 10 positions agree with TRBD1. Losses at the gene ends were 4 bases for V and 4 bases for J; bases not matched to a gene: 10. The germline V gene has CDR1 MNHEY and CDR2 SMNVEV (reference sequence). The CDR3 has 16 amino acids.

The chain combines TRBV30 with TRBJ1-6; D may be TRBD1 (6 bases). The CDR3 is made up of 14 amino acids. Germline CDR1 reads GTSNPN; CDR2 reads SVGIG (reference sequence). V lost 3 bases and J 5 bases, leaving 11 bases between the germline ends. DNA of the CDR3: TGTGCCTGGAGACTAGGGGGGCATAATTCACCCCTCCACTTT. It codes for CAWRLGGHNSPLHF.

V usage is TRBV7-2 and J usage is TRBJ1-5, with 8 bases lining up with TRBD1. Germline-derived CDR1 and CDR2 are SGHTA and FQGNSA. The V and J ends lost 5 bases and 6 bases, in that order; junction bases with no gene match: 9. The CDR3 extends over 15 amino acids. The CDR3 bases are TGTGCCAGCAGCGAACGGACAGGGCGGGGTCAGCCCCAGCATTTT. It encodes CASSERTGRGQPQHF.

In its sample, this clone was seen a few times. The V and J genes are TRBV14 and TRBJ1-1; D is unresolved. CDR1 and CDR2 from the germline V gene are SGHDN and FVKESK. The length of the CDR3 is 14 residues. The V gene lost 4 bases and the J gene lost 0 bases, with 9 bases spanning the gap. The DNA for the CDR3 is TGTGCCAGCAGCCGGCGCAGTATGAACACTGAAGCTTTCTTT. Protein sequence: CASSRRSMNTEAFF.

The V call is TRBV7-2, the J call TRBJ2-1, with TRBD2 matching over 13 bases. V shed 4 bases, J shed 8 bases, and the junction held 14 bases outside the gene matches. In germline, CDR1 is SGHTA, CDR2 FQGNSA. CDR3 length equals 18 residues. The CDR3: CASSSPTLAGGLFDEQFF. CDR3 in DNA: TGTGCCAGCAGCTCTCCCACACTAGCGGGAGGGTTGTTTGATGAGCAGTTCTTC.

The chain uses TRBV5-1 and TRBJ1-6; D perhaps matches TRBD1 (5 bases). From germline, CDR1 is SGHRS and CDR2 YFSETQ. The CDR3 runs to 15 residues. The ends were cut back, 1 base at V and 7 bases at J, with 12 bases in the middle. The CDR3 bases are TGCGCCAGCAGCTTGCTGGGACCCTTGAATTCACCCCTCCACTTT. It codes for CASSLLGPLNSPLHF.

This clone was picked up one time. V gene TRBV30 combines with J gene TRBJ2-1, with 9 bases matching TRBD2. This CDR3 spans 16 amino acids. V shed 0 bases and J 0 bases; nucleotides not matched to a gene: 3. The germline V gene has CDR1 GTSNPN and CDR2 SVGIG (reference sequence). In nucleotides, the CDR3 is TGTGCCTGGAGTGTCGGCGGGAGGGCCTCCTACAATGAGCAGTTCTTC. It is translated as CAWSVGGRASYNEQFF. The full variable domain, completed using reference TRBV30 and TRBJ2-1, is SQTIHQWPATLVQPVGSPLSLECTVEGTSNPNLYWYRQAAGRGLQLLFYSVGIGQISSEVPQNLSASRPQDRQFILSSKKLLLSDSGFYLCAWSVGGRASYNEQFFGPGTRLTVL.

V usage is TRBV18 and J usage is TRBJ1-5, with D hard to call. The ends were cut back, 2 bases at V and 0 bases at J, with 14 bases in the middle. Germline loops: CDR1 KGHSH, CDR2 LQKENI. The CDR3 extends over 17 amino acids. The CDR3 DNA reads TGTGCCAGCTCACCAAGGGCAGTGGTAGATAGCAATCAGCCCCAGCATTTT. Translated: CASSPRAVVDSNQPQHF.

The chain is built from TRBV4-1 and TRBJ1-2, with a tentative D call TRBD1 (6 bases). V was shortened by 2 bases and J by 6 bases, with 16 bases between the two germline ends. The CDR3 covers 15 residues. The germline gives CDR1 MGHRA, CDR2 YSYEKL. CDR3 bases: TGCGCCAGCAGCCAAACACAGGGAAATTTTAATGGCTACACCTTC. Protein product: CASSQTQGNFNGYTF.